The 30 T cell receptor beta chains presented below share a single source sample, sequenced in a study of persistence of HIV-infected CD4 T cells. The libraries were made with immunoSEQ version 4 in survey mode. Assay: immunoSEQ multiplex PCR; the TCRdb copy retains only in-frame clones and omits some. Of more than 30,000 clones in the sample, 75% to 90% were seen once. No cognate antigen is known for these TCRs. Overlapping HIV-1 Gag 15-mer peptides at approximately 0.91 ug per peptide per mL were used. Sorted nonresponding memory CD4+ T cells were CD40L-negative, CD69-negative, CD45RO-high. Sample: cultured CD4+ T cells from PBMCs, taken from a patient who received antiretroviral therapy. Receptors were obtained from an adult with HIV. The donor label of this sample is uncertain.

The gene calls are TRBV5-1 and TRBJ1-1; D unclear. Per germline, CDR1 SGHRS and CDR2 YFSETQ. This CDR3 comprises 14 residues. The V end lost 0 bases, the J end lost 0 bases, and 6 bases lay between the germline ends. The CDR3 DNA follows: TGCGCCAGCAGCTTGGAGGCGGTGAACACTGAAGCTTTCTTT. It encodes CASSLEAVNTEAFF.

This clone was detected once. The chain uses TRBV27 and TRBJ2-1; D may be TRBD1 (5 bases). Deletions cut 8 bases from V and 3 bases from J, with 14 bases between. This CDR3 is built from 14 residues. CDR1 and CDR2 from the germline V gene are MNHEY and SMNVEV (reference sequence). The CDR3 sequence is CASGFQGFYNEQFF. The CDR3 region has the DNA TGTGCCAGCGGGTTCCAGGGATTCTACAATGAGCAGTTCTTC.

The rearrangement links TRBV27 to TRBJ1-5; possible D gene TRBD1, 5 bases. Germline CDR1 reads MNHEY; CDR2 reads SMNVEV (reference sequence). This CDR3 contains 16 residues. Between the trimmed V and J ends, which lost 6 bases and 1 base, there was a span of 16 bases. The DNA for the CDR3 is TGTGCCAGCAGCCAGCGGGGGGGTACGAGCAATCAGCCCCAGCATTTT. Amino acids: CASSQRGGTSNQPQHF.

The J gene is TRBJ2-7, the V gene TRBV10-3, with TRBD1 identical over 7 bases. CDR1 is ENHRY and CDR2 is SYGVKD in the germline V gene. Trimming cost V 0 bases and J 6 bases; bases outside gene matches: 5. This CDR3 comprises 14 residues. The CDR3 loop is CAISESGQSLEQYF. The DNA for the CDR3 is TGTGCCATCAGTGAGTCGGGACAGAGTCTCGAGCAGTACTTC.

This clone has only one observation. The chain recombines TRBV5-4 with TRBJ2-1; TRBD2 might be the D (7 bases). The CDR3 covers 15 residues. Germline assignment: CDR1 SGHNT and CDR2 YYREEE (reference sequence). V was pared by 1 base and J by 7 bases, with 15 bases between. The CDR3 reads CASSLRGGAGNEQFF. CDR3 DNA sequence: TGTGCCAGCAGCTTGAGAGGGGGGGCCGGGAATGAGCAGTTCTTC.

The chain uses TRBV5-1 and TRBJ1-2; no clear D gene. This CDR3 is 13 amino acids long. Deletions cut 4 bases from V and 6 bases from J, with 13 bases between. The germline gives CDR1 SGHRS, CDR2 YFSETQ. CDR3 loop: CASSEGGADGYTF. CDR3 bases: TGCGCCAGCAGCGAGGGCGGCGCGGATGGCTACACCTTC.

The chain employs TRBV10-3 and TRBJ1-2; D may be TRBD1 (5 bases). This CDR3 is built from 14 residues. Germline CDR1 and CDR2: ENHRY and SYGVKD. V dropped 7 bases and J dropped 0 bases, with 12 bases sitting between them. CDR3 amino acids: CAITSTVANYGYTF. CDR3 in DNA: TGTGCCATCACCTCGACAGTAGCTAACTATGGCTACACCTTC.

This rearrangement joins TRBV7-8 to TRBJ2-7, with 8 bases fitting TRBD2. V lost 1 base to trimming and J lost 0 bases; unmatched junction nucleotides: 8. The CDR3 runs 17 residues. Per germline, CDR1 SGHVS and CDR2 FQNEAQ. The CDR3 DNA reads TGTGCCAGCAGCTTAGGGGTTAGCGGGGCTTCCTCCTACGAGCAGTACTTC. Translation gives CASSLGVSGASSYEQYF.

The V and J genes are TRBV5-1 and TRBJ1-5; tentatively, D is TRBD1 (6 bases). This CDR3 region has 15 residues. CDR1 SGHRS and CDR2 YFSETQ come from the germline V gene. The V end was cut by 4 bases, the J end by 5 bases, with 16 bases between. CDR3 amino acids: CASSLTGRSDQPQHF. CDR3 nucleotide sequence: TGCGCCAGCAGCCTTACAGGGCGGAGTGATCAGCCCCAGCATTTT.

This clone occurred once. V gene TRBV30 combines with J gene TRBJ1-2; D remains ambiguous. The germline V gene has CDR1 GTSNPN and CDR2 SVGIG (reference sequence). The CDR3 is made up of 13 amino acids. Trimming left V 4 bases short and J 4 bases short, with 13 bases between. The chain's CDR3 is CAWIPTDIYGYTF. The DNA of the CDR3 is TGTGCCTGGATACCTACCGATATCTATGGCTACACCTTC.

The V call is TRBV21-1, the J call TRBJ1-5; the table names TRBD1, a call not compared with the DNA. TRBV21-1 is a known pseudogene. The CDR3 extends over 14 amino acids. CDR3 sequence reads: CASSPRGRVQPQHF. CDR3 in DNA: TGTGCCAGCAGCCCTAGGGGGCGTGTTCAGCCCCAGCATTTT.

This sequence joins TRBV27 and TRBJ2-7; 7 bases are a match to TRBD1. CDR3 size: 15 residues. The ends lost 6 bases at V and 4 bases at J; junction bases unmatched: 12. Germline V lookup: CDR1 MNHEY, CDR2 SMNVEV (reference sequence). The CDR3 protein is CASSSGQWVIYEQYF. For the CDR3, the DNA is TGTGCCAGCAGCTCGGGACAGTGGGTGATTTACGAGCAGTACTTC.

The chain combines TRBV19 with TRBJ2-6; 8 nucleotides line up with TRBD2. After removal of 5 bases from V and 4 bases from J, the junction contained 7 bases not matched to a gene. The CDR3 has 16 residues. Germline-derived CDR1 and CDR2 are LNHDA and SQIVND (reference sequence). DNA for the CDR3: TGTGCCAGTAGTTCGGGACTAGTAGGAGGGGCCAACGTCCTGACTTTC. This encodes CASSSGLVGGANVLTF.

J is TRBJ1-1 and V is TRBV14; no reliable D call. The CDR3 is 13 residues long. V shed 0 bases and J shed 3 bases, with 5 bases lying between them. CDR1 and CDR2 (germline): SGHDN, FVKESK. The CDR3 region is CASSQDQHTEAFF. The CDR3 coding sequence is TGTGCCAGCAGCCAAGATCAACACACTGAAGCTTTCTTT.

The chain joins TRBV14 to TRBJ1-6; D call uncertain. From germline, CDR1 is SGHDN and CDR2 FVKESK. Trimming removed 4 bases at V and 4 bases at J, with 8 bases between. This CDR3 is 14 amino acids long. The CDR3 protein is CASSRNGYNSPLHF. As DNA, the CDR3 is TGTGCCAGCAGCCGCAACGGTTATAATTCACCCCTCCACTTT.

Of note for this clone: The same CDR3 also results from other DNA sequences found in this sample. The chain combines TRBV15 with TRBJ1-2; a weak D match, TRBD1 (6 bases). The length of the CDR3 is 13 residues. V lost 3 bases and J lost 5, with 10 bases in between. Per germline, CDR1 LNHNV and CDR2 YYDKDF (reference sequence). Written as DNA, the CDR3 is TGTGCCACCAGCAGGGGACAACAGTATGGCTACACCTTC. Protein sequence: CATSRGQQYGYTF.

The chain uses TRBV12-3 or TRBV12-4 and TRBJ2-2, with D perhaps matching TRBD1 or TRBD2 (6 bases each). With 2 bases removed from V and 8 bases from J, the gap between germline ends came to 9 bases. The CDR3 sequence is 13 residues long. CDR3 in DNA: TGTGCCAGCAGTTTATGGGGGGCAGGGGAGCTGTTTTTT. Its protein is CASSLWGAGELFF.

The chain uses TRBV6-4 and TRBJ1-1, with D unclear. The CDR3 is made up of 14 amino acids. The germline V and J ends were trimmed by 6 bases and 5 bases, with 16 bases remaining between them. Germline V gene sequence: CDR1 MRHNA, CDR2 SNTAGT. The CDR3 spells CASSATGSRTEAFF. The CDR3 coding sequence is TGTGCCAGCAGCGCCACGGGTTCCAGGACTGAAGCTTTCTTT.

This CDR3 reads CASSREVAANYGYTF. The CDR3 DNA follows: TGCGCCAGCAGTCGTGAGGTCGCAGCTAACTATGGCTACACCTTC. The chain uses TRBV5-1 and TRBJ1-2; no clear D gene. V was pared by 5 bases and J by 0 bases, with 14 bases between. Germline V CDR1 and CDR2: SGHRS, YFSETQ. This CDR3 has 15 residues.

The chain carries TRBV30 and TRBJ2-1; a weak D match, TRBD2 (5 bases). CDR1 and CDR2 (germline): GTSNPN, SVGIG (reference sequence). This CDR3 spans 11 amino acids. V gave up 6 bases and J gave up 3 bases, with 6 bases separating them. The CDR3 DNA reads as TGTGCCTGCAGCGGCTACAATGAGCAGTTCTTC. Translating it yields CACSGYNEQFF.

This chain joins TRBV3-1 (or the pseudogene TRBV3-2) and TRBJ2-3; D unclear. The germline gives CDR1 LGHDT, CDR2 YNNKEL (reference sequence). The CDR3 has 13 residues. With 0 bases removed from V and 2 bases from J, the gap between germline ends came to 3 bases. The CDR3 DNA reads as TGTGCCAGCAGCCAAGAGAACACAGATACGCAGTATTTT. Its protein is CASSQENTDTQYF.

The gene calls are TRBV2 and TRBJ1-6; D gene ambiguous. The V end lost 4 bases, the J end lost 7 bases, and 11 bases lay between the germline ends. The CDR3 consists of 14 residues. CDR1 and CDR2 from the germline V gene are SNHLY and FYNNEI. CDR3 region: CASSGPSQNSPLHF. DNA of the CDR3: TGTGCCAGCAGTGGGCCAAGCCAAAATTCACCCCTCCACTTT.

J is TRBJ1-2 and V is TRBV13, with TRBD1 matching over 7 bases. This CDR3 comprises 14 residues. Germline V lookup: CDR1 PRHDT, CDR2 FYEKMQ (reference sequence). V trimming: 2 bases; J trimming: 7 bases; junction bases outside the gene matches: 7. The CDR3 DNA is TGTGCCAGCAGCTTATGGACAGGCCGTCGTGGCTACACCTTC. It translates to CASSLWTGRRGYTF. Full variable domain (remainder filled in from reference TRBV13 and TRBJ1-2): AAGVIQSPRHLIKEKRETATLKCYPIPRHDTVYWYQQGPGQDPQFLISFYEKMQSDKGSIPDRFSAQQFSDYHSELNMSSLELGDSALYFCASSLWTGRRGYTFGSGTRLTVV.

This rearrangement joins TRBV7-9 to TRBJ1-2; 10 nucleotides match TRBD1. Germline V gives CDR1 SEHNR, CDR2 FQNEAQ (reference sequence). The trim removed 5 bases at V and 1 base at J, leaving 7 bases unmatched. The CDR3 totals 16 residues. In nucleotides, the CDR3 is TGTGCCAGCAGCGCAAAAGGGACAGGGGTTAACTATGGCTACACCTTC. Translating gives CASSAKGTGVNYGYTF. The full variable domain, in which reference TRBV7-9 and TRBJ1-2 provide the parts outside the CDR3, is DTGVSQNPRHKITKRGQNVTFRCDPISEHNRLYWYRQTLGQGPEFLTYFQNEAQLEKSRLLSDRFSAERPKGSFSTLEIQRTEQGDSAMYLCASSAKGTGVNYGYTFGSGTRLTVV.

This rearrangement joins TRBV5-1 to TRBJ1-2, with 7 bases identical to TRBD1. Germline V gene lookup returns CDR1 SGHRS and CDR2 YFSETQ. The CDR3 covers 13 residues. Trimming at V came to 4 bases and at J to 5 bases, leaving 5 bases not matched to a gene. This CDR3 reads CASSIGGGYGYTF. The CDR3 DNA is TGCGCCAGCAGCATAGGGGGCGGTTATGGCTACACCTTC.

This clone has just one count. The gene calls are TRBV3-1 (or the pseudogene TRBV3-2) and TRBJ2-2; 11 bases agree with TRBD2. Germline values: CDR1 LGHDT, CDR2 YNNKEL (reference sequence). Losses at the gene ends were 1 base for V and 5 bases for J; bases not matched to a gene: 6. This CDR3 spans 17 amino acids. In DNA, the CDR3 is TGTGCCAGCAGCCAAGCTAGCGGGGGGACTGGGACCGGGGAGCTGTTTTTT. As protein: CASSQASGGTGTGELFF.

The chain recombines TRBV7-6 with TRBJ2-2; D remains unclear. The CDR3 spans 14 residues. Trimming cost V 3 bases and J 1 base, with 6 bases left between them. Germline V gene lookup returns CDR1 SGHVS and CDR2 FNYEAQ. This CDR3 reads CASSFSVNTGELFF. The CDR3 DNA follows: TGTGCCAGCAGCTTTTCAGTGAACACCGGGGAGCTGTTTTTT. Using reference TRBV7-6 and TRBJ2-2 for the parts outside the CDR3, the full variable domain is GAGVSQSPRYKVTKRGQDVALRCDPISGHVSLYWYRQALGQGPEFLTYFNYEAQQDKSGLPNDRFSAERPEGSISTLTIQRTEQRDSAMYRCASSFSVNTGELFFGEGSRLTVL.

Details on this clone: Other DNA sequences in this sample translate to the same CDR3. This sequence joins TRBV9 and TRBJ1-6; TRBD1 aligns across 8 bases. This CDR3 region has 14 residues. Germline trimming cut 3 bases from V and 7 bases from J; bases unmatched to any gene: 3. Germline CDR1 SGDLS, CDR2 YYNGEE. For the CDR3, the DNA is TGTGCCAGCAGCGCGACAGGGGCCAATTCACCCCTCCACTTT. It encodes CASSATGANSPLHF. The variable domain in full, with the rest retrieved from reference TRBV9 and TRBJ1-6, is DSGVTQTPKHLITATGQRVTLRCSPRSGDLSVYWYQQSLDQGLQFLIQYYNGEERAKGNILERFSAQQFPDLHSELNLSSLELGDSALYFCASSATGANSPLHFGNGTRLTVT.

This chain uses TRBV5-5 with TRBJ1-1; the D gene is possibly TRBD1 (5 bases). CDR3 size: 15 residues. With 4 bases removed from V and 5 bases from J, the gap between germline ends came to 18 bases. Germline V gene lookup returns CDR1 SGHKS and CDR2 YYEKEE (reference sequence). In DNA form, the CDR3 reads TGTGCCAGCAGCCCCCACGGGGCCTGGGGGACTGAAGCTTTCTTT. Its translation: CASSPHGAWGTEAFF. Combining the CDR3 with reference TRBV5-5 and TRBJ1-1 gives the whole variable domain DAGVTQSPTHLIKTRGQQVTLRCSPISGHKSVSWYQQVLGQGPQFIFQYYEKEERGRGNFPDRFSARQFPNYSSELNVNALLLGDSALYLCASSPHGAWGTEAFFGQGTRLTVV.

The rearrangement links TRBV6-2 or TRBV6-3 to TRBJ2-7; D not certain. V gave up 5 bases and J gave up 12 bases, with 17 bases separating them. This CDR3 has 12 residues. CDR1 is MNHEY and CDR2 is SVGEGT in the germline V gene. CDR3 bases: TGTGCCAGCAGTCCACTGGGTGGCGAACGGTACTTC. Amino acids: CASSPLGGERYF.